The clone carrying this T cell receptor beta chain was observed a few times. Its antigen is still unknown. These data come from a study of beta chain features in type 1 diabetes. Whole-study findings and limits: Insertions at VDJ junctions were less frequent in type 1 diabetes patients. These patients also deleted more nucleotides at the same junctions. Researchers caution that PCR might favor shorter templates, equally among patients and controls.

It was via CD45RO/CCR7/CD25/CD127/CD95/CD27 that CD4+ naive, central memory, regulatory and stem cell-like memory cells were sorted. TCRB transcripts that were expressed got sequenced, as all of the isolated RNA had been reverse transcribed. Naive, central memory and regulatory T cell samples came to a mean of around 3.5 million reads. Some clones are missing from TCRdb's copy, which holds only in-frame ones; the method was immunoSEQ multiplex PCR. The sample lists about 360,000 clones, around an eighth seen once, with more than 0.015% in the top ten. The J segment lost 9 bases and the V segment lost 4 bases, leaving 10 bases of the junction unmatched. This CDR3 region has 17 residues. Germline CDR1 is MDHEN and CDR2 is SYDVKM.

The material sequenced was naive CD4+ T cells from blood. The TCR was taken from a young man in good health. The chain recombines TRBV28 with TRBJ2-1; 15 nucleotides agree with TRBD2. CDR3 in DNA: TGTGCCAGCAGTTCAAGGACTAGCGGGGGGGGCACCGGTGAGCAGTTCTTC. As protein: CASSSRTSGGGTGEQFF.